This is a list of T cell receptor beta chains from one sample in a study of T-cell memory formation after mild COVID-19. A single record per CDR3 protein comes from TCRdb applying MiXCR to the 5' RACE reads. Of fewer than 50,000 distinct CDR3 sequences listed, around 6.3% are singletons. Sequencing was done on a sample of PBMCs or a T cell subset sorted from them (not recorded which). The receptors derive from an adult who had mild COVID-19 (a few samples of this study predate the infection). Cell type and time point are not known. The CDR3 runs from the conserved cysteine through the conserved F or W. A D gene is named only where the DNA matches it firmly. For some rows the clone size is stated as once, few or many, or as a class when expanded; others skip it.

d_call: TRBD1; clone_size: few; j_call: TRBJ1-2; v_call: TRBV12-5; cdr3_aa: CASGLVLGQDANYGYTF; cdr3_nt: TGTGCTAGTGGTTTGGTCCTAGGACAGGACGCTAACTATGGCTACACCTTC
d_call: TRBD1; clone_size: many; j_call: TRBJ2-7; v_call: TRBV6-5; cdr3_aa: CASSPSQGASSSYSF; cdr3_nt: TGTGCCAGCAGTCCTTCACAGGGGGCGTCCTCCAGTTATAGCTTC
d_call: NA; clone_size: many; j_call: TRBJ2-4; v_call: TRBV7-9; cdr3_aa: CASSLGNVNIQYF; cdr3_nt: TGTGCCAGCAGCTTGGGGAACGTGAACATTCAGTACTTC
d_call: NA; clone_size: many; j_call: TRBJ2-5; v_call: TRBV21-1; cdr3_aa: CASSRQGAPGLETQYF; cdr3_nt: TGTGCCAGCAGCCGACAGGGGGCGCCGGGTTTGGAGACCCAGTACTTC
d_call: TRBD1; clone_size: few; j_call: TRBJ1-4; v_call: TRBV5-8; cdr3_aa: CASSLLTGMREKLFF; cdr3_nt: TGTGCCAGCAGCTTATTGACAGGGATGAGGGAAAAACTGTTTTTT
d_call: NA; clone_size: many; j_call: TRBJ1-1; v_call: TRBV18; cdr3_aa: CASSQRTEAFF; cdr3_nt: TGTGCCAGCTCTCAGAGGACTGAAGCTTTCTTT
d_call: NA; clone_size: many; j_call: TRBJ2-1; v_call: TRBV7-2; cdr3_aa: CASSWLTFVSFYNEQFF; cdr3_nt: TGTGCCAGCAGCTGGCTGACGTTCGTTAGTTTCTACAATGAGCAGTTCTTC
d_call: NA; clone_size: few; j_call: TRBJ2-1; v_call: TRBV24-1; cdr3_aa: CATQDRFYNEQFF; cdr3_nt: TGTGCCACCCAGGACCGTTTCTACAATGAGCAGTTCTTC
d_call: TRBD2; clone_size: once; j_call: TRBJ2-1; v_call: TRBV4-1; cdr3_aa: CASSRAGLVYSYNEQFF; cdr3_nt: TGCGCCAGCAGCCGAGCGGGACTTGTCTACTCCTACAATGAGCAGTTCTTC
d_call: NA; clone_size: few; j_call: TRBJ1-1; v_call: TRBV11-2; cdr3_aa: CASRKGGLKTEAFF; cdr3_nt: TGTGCCAGCAGAAAAGGAGGACTGAAAACTGAAGCTTTCTTT
d_call: TRBD1; clone_size: NA; j_call: TRBJ1-1; v_call: TRBV5-1; cdr3_aa: CASSASGTGFEAFF; cdr3_nt: TGCGCCAGCAGCGCCTCCGGGACAGGGTTTGAAGCTTTCTTT
d_call: TRBD2; clone_size: NA; j_call: TRBJ2-3; v_call: TRBV10-3; cdr3_aa: CATRGGAVGTDTQYF; cdr3_nt: TGTGCCACCCGGGGGGGGGCTGTCGGGACAGATACGCAGTATTTT
d_call: NA; clone_size: few; j_call: TRBJ2-7; v_call: TRBV3-1; cdr3_aa: CASSQDPGLFYEQYF; cdr3_nt: TGTGCCAGCAGCCAAGATCCGGGTCTCTTCTACGAGCAGTACTTC
d_call: TRBD2; clone_size: NA; j_call: TRBJ2-7; v_call: TRBV3-1; cdr3_aa: CASSPLLAGAGDEQYF; cdr3_nt: TGTGCCAGCAGCCCTCTACTAGCGGGAGCCGGCGACGAGCAGTACTTC
d_call: TRBD2; clone_size: NA; j_call: TRBJ2-5; v_call: TRBV4-3; cdr3_aa: CASSQAFSSWTSGREETQYF; cdr3_nt: TGCGCCAGCAGCCAAGCCTTCTCCTCCTGGACTAGCGGGAGGGAGGAGACCCAGTACTTC
d_call: NA; clone_size: NA; j_call: TRBJ1-2; v_call: TRBV27; cdr3_aa: CASTRGANYGYTF; cdr3_nt: TGTGCCAGCACCCGGGGGGCCAACTATGGCTACACCTTC
d_call: TRBD2; clone_size: few; j_call: TRBJ2-1; v_call: TRBV11-3; cdr3_aa: CASSLQVSSGSLGSYNEQFF; cdr3_nt: TGTGCCAGCAGCCTACAGGTGTCTAGCGGGAGTCTTGGATCCTACAATGAGCAGTTCTTC
d_call: TRBD2; clone_size: many; j_call: TRBJ2-7; v_call: TRBV7-2; cdr3_aa: CASSRKSGTSSYEQYF; cdr3_nt: TGTGCCAGCAGCCGTAAGTCCGGGACTAGCTCCTACGAGCAGTACTTC
d_call: NA; clone_size: NA; j_call: TRBJ1-2; v_call: TRBV9; cdr3_aa: CASSVEEVNYGYTF; cdr3_nt: TGTGCCAGCAGCGTAGAGGAGGTTAACTATGGCTACACCTTC
d_call: NA; clone_size: many; j_call: TRBJ2-1; v_call: TRBV20-1; cdr3_aa: CSAPRDPVVNEQFF; cdr3_nt: TGCAGTGCTCCCCGGGACCCGGTTGTGAATGAGCAGTTCTTC
d_call: TRBD1; clone_size: NA; j_call: TRBJ1-1; v_call: TRBV15; cdr3_aa: CATSSREGATEAFF; cdr3_nt: TGTGCCACCAGCTCGAGAGAGGGGGCCACCGAAGCTTTCTTT
d_call: NA; clone_size: NA; j_call: TRBJ2-7; v_call: TRBV15; cdr3_aa: CATSRSLSYEQYF; cdr3_nt: TGTGCCACCAGCAGATCACTCTCCTACGAGCAGTACTTC
d_call: TRBD2; clone_size: NA; j_call: TRBJ2-1; v_call: TRBV29-1; cdr3_aa: CSGIRGEGDEQFF; cdr3_nt: TGCAGCGGGATACGGGGGGAAGGGGATGAGCAGTTCTTC
d_call: TRBD1; clone_size: many; j_call: TRBJ2-6; v_call: TRBV6-6; cdr3_aa: CASSRDRGSSGANVLTF; cdr3_nt: TGTGCCAGCAGTCGGGACAGGGGCAGCTCTGGGGCCAACGTCCTGACTTTC
d_call: NA; clone_size: many; j_call: TRBJ1-1; v_call: TRBV5-1; cdr3_aa: CASSAEGLQQAFF; cdr3_nt: TGCGCCAGCAGCGCCGAGGGACTGCAACAAGCTTTCTTT
d_call: NA; clone_size: many; j_call: TRBJ2-5; v_call: TRBV5-4; cdr3_aa: CASSLERGRETQYF; cdr3_nt: TGTGCCAGCAGCTTGGAGAGGGGCCGTGAGACCCAGTACTTC
d_call: NA; clone_size: many; j_call: TRBJ2-5; v_call: TRBV7-2; cdr3_aa: CASSLVGGPAGETQYF; cdr3_nt: TGTGCCAGCAGCTTAGTTGGGGGACCAGCGGGAGAGACCCAGTACTTC